This is a list of T cell receptor beta chains from one sample in a study of CD8 T cells in Susac syndrome. A single record per CDR3 protein comes from TCRdb applying MiXCR to the immunoSEQ multiplex PCR reads. The profile shows about 200,000 distinct CDR3 sequences, approximately 90% of them singletons. The sample was CD8+ T cells from PBMCs. The source is a human donor with multiple sclerosis. CDR3s include the opening cysteine and the closing phenylalanine or tryptophan. The order of the fields is CDR3 length, V gene, D gene, J gene, CDR3 protein. D genes are given only for firm matches.

len: 16
v_gene: TRBV27
d_gene: TRBD2
j_gene: TRBJ2-3
CDR3aa: CASREIAGGTTDTQYF

len: 17
v_gene: TRBV9
d_gene: TRBD2
j_gene: TRBJ2-3
CDR3aa: CASSDDGTSGSTDTQYF

len: 14
v_gene: TRBV11-2
d_gene: -
j_gene: TRBJ1-2
CDR3aa: CASSPDSYNYGYTF

len: 13
v_gene: TRBV9
d_gene: -
j_gene: TRBJ2-1
CDR3aa: CASSPSYVAEQFF

len: 15
v_gene: TRBV6-4
d_gene: -
j_gene: TRBJ2-1
CDR3aa: CASSRTRLSYNEQFF

len: 17
v_gene: TRBV24-1
d_gene: TRBD1
j_gene: TRBJ2-3
CDR3aa: CATSDFKGGLVTDTQYF

len: 16
v_gene: TRBV4-3
d_gene: -
j_gene: TRBJ2-7
CDR3aa: CASSQDVSGPSYEQYF

len: 14
v_gene: TRBV13
d_gene: -
j_gene: TRBJ2-7
CDR3aa: CASSLVGEKDEQYF

len: 15
v_gene: TRBV7-6
d_gene: -
j_gene: TRBJ1-5
CDR3aa: CASSLYPDSNQPQHF

len: 15
v_gene: TRBV13
d_gene: TRBD1
j_gene: TRBJ1-1
CDR3aa: CASGQTGTGNTEAFF

len: 13
v_gene: TRBV19
d_gene: -
j_gene: TRBJ1-1
CDR3aa: CASSMSGLTEAFF

len: 14
v_gene: TRBV4-3
d_gene: -
j_gene: TRBJ1-2
CDR3aa: CASSQVRDRDGYTF

len: 14
v_gene: TRBV4-2
d_gene: TRBD1
j_gene: TRBJ1-1
CDR3aa: CASSHPRGGSEAFF

len: 18
v_gene: TRBV4-3
d_gene: TRBD2
j_gene: TRBJ2-3
CDR3aa: CASSPQDPPAGSTDTQYF

len: 16
v_gene: TRBV6-1
d_gene: TRBD2
j_gene: TRBJ2-6
CDR3aa: CASTPWGGSGANVLTF

len: 14
v_gene: TRBV13
d_gene: -
j_gene: TRBJ2-2
CDR3aa: CASSLELSTGELFF

len: 11
v_gene: TRBV12-3/TRBV12-4
d_gene: -
j_gene: TRBJ1-1
CDR3aa: CASSQGAEAFF

len: 15
v_gene: TRBV30
d_gene: -
j_gene: TRBJ1-1
CDR3aa: CAWSVLGAQNTEAFF

len: 18
v_gene: TRBV5-6
d_gene: -
j_gene: TRBJ2-6
CDR3aa: CASSSPGPILSGANVLTF

len: 13
v_gene: TRBV7-2
d_gene: TRBD1
j_gene: TRBJ2-3
CDR3aa: CASSWGLDGTADF

len: 12
v_gene: TRBV5-1
d_gene: -
j_gene: TRBJ2-2
CDR3aa: CASKMGSGELFF

len: 13
v_gene: TRBV20-1
d_gene: -
j_gene: TRBJ2-1
CDR3aa: CSASGRSYNEQFF

len: 18
v_gene: TRBV7-8
d_gene: -
j_gene: TRBJ2-5
CDR3aa: CASSPDAWGTLDQETQYF

len: 18
v_gene: TRBV6-1
d_gene: TRBD1
j_gene: TRBJ1-1
CDR3aa: CASSEAETGDYLNTEAFF

len: 14
v_gene: TRBV9
d_gene: -
j_gene: TRBJ1-1
CDR3aa: CASSPRGGLSEAFF

len: 14
v_gene: TRBV28
d_gene: -
j_gene: TRBJ1-1
CDR3aa: CASEGGTQNTEAFF

len: 13
v_gene: TRBV27
d_gene: -
j_gene: TRBJ2-1
CDR3aa: CASSPTGTNEQFF

len: 16
v_gene: TRBV7-8
d_gene: TRBD1
j_gene: TRBJ2-2
CDR3aa: CAVSGRQGANTGELFF

len: 15
v_gene: TRBV7-9
d_gene: -
j_gene: TRBJ2-7
CDR3aa: CASSETRDADRRVYF

len: 15
v_gene: TRBV14
d_gene: -
j_gene: TRBJ2-2
CDR3aa: CASSDPLLNTGELFF

len: 15
v_gene: TRBV7-6
d_gene: -
j_gene: TRBJ1-4
CDR3aa: CASSLNLGPNEKLFF

len: 12
v_gene: TRBV9
d_gene: TRBD1
j_gene: TRBJ1-5
CDR3aa: CASGKGASPQHF

len: 14
v_gene: TRBV5-1
d_gene: -
j_gene: TRBJ1-2
CDR3aa: CASSLASDWGGYTF

len: 17
v_gene: TRBV14
d_gene: TRBD2
j_gene: TRBJ2-3
CDR3aa: CASSLRLAGALLDTQYF

len: 14
v_gene: TRBV11-3
d_gene: -
j_gene: TRBJ1-2
CDR3aa: CASSSGQNSYGYTF

len: 13
v_gene: TRBV25-1
d_gene: TRBD1
j_gene: TRBJ2-7
CDR3aa: CASSVQGAHEQYF

len: 13
v_gene: TRBV12-3/TRBV12-4
d_gene: -
j_gene: TRBJ2-3
CDR3aa: CASSFWIEDTQYF

len: 14
v_gene: TRBV5-6
d_gene: -
j_gene: TRBJ1-2
CDR3aa: CASSAGTPPYGYTF

len: 15
v_gene: TRBV29-1
d_gene: -
j_gene: TRBJ2-5
CDR3aa: CSVDPWTEDGETQYF

len: 16
v_gene: TRBV4-2
d_gene: -
j_gene: TRBJ2-3
CDR3aa: CASSPTDRPSTDTQYF

len: 16
v_gene: TRBV9
d_gene: TRBD1
j_gene: TRBJ2-5
CDR3aa: CASSFTGTGVQETQYF

len: 13
v_gene: TRBV7-9
d_gene: TRBD2
j_gene: TRBJ2-1
CDR3aa: CATVAGAPNEQFF

len: 16
v_gene: TRBV7-9
d_gene: -
j_gene: TRBJ1-1
CDR3aa: CASSPSLGGENTEAFF

len: 12
v_gene: TRBV29-1
d_gene: TRBD2
j_gene: TRBJ2-7
CDR3aa: CSVEGLASEQYF

len: 13
v_gene: TRBV5-1
d_gene: -
j_gene: TRBJ1-2
CDR3aa: CASSSLLESGYTF

len: 13
v_gene: TRBV7-9
d_gene: -
j_gene: TRBJ2-7
CDR3aa: CASSAGRDYEQYF

len: 14
v_gene: TRBV30
d_gene: TRBD1
j_gene: TRBJ1-2
CDR3aa: CAWSPGTGGYGYTF

len: 12
v_gene: TRBV30
d_gene: -
j_gene: TRBJ2-7
CDR3aa: CAWSAGLYEQYF

len: 19
v_gene: TRBV6-1
d_gene: TRBD1
j_gene: TRBJ1-1
CDR3aa: CASRVMPPRQGPGVTEAFF

len: 16
v_gene: TRBV4-3
d_gene: -
j_gene: TRBJ2-5
CDR3aa: CASSLGGGRFQETQYF

len: 11
v_gene: TRBV20-1
d_gene: -
j_gene: TRBJ2-5
CDR3aa: CSARKLETQYF

len: 15
v_gene: TRBV12-3/TRBV12-4
d_gene: -
j_gene: TRBJ2-7
CDR3aa: CASSLRQGGTYEQYF

len: 15
v_gene: TRBV30
d_gene: TRBD2
j_gene: TRBJ2-3
CDR3aa: CACGTSGTYTDTQYF

len: 15
v_gene: TRBV27
d_gene: TRBD2
j_gene: TRBJ2-5
CDR3aa: CATRPGGSNLETQYF

len: 12
v_gene: TRBV4-1
d_gene: -
j_gene: TRBJ2-7
CDR3aa: CASSPFGGEQYF